This record covers a single T cell receptor beta chain. The antigen remains unidentified. The sample originates from a study of shared clonotypes between healthy human individuals. Naive CD8 cells were CD45RO-negative, positively selected for CCR7, excluding terminally differentiated effector memory CD45RA+ cells. General study findings and limits: Relative to their counterparts shared across all four donors, non-shared clonotypes exhibited diminished generation probabilities.

Splitting of each subset's genomic DNA was done evenly across several immunoSEQ plates. Sequencing used immunoSEQ multiplex PCR; TCRdb keeps in-frame clones, though not all of them. The data contain about 580,000 clones, more than 95% of them seen just once; the ten biggest clones take up more than 0.3%. The TCR originated in a man in his thirties or forties in good health. The sequencing sample was made of naive CD8+ T cells sorted from blood.

CDR3 coding DNA: TGTGCCAGCAGGGACTACGAGCAGTACTTC. Translating it yields CASRDYEQYF. V gene TRBV25-1 combines with J gene TRBJ2-7; D unresolved. Germline V gene data show CDR1 as MGHDK and CDR2 as SYGVNS. The V and J ends lost 6 bases and 3 bases respectively, with 3 bases between them. CDR3 length: 10 residues.